The TCR beta chain under discussion was sequenced for a study of shared clonotypes between healthy human individuals. The CDR3 extends over 13 amino acids. The V gene lost 8 bases and the J gene lost 5 bases, with 15 bases spanning the gap. CDR1 and CDR2 (germline): MNHEY, SVGAGI. Terminally differentiated effector memory CD45RA+ cells were excluded by CCR7 positive selection of CD45RO-negative cells. As originally analysed: Junction-only sequences without quality scores came from ImmunoSEQ, so filtering differed. Clones were sequenced by immunoSEQ multiplex PCR, and TCRdb holds only the in-frame ones, with some missing. That table is the source of V, J and clone size, and D and trimming were worked out from the DNA. The data show some 2,000,000 clones, with approximately 94% seen just once and approximately 1.2% held by the top ten.

The chain uses TRBV6-5 and TRBJ2-5; D may be TRBD1 or TRBD2 (5 bases each). This TCR was sampled from a man in his late teens or twenties in good health. The sample taken for sequencing was naive CD8+ T cells sorted from blood. CDR3 bases: TGTGCCAGCGGTATGGGGGAATGGGAGACCCAGTACTTC. Translation: CASGMGEWETQYF.